One sample yielded the 26 T cell receptor beta chains listed below, sequenced in a study of cytomegalovirus exposure and HLA in healthy donors (dated by TCRdb to 2016 to 2017). Libraries were prepared through the immunoSEQ multiplex PCR assay. The clones in this table, taken by TCRdb from immuneACCESS, are in-frame only. Not every clone is retained; where verified, under half of the shortfall comes from an unresolved V gene, and the cause of the rest is unknown. The sample records roughly 70,000 clones, about 97% of which are singletons. The top ten clonotypes cover 1.5% to 2% of the sample. Material for sequencing was PBMCs. The receptors were gathered from a woman under 30 in good health and CMV-seropositive.

The CDR3 bases are TGTGCCAGCTCACCACCGCGGGGTGGAAACGAAAAACTGTTTTTT. Amino acids: CASSPPRGGNEKLFF. The chain combines TRBV18 with TRBJ1-4, with D hard to call. The germline V and J ends were trimmed by 0 bases and 8 bases, with 13 bases remaining between them. The CDR3 contains 15 residues. Looked up from germline, CDR1 is KGHSH and CDR2 is LQKENI.

The chain has TRBV5-8 and TRBJ2-1; 10 bases are a match to TRBD1. V gave up 4 bases and J gave up 4 bases; unmatched junction bases: 5. The CDR3 is 15 residues long. CDR1 is SGHTS, CDR2 YDEGEE, per germline. This chain's CDR3 is CASSRDRGFYNEQFF. The CDR3 coding sequence is TGTGCCAGCAGCCGGGACAGGGGCTTTTACAATGAGCAGTTCTTC. Based on the CDR3 plus reference TRBV5-8 and TRBJ2-1, the full variable domain is EAGVTQSPTHLIKTRGQQATLRCSPISGHTSVYWYQQALGLGLQFLLWYDEGEERNRGNFPPRFSGRQFPNYSSELNVNALELEDSALYLCASSRDRGFYNEQFFGPGTRLTVL.

This chain connects TRBV28 to TRBJ2-1; a weak D match, TRBD2 (6 bases). The CDR3 runs to 15 residues. The germline V gene encodes CDR1 MDHEN and CDR2 SYDVKM. Trimming pared 3 bases from V and 6 bases from J, leaving 15 bases between. The CDR3 loop reads CASSFLASNRNEQFF. CDR3 coding DNA: TGTGCCAGCAGTTTTCTAGCGTCCAACCGCAATGAGCAGTTCTTC.

The chain combines TRBV7-6 with TRBJ2-1; D call uncertain. V lost 6 bases to trimming and J lost 7 bases, with 7 bases between them. Germline loops: CDR1 SGHVS, CDR2 FNYEAQ. The CDR3 runs to 11 residues. The CDR3 bases are TGTGCCAGCAGTTCACTGAATGAGCAGTTCTTC. Translated, it gives CASSSLNEQFF. Using reference TRBV7-6 and TRBJ2-1 for the parts outside the CDR3, the full variable domain is GAGVSQSPRYKVTKRGQDVALRCDPISGHVSLYWYRQALGQGPEFLTYFNYEAQQDKSGLPNDRFSAERPEGSISTLTIQRTEQRDSAMYRCASSSLNEQFFGPGTRLTVL.

This sequence joins TRBV7-9 and TRBJ1-1; TRBD1 agrees at 8 bases. Per the germline V gene, CDR1 is SEHNR and CDR2 is FQNEAQ (reference sequence). The J segment lost 3 bases and the V segment lost 1 base, leaving 10 bases of the junction unmatched. This CDR3 has 17 amino acids. The CDR3 sequence is CASSLVPLQTGDTEAFF. CDR3 in DNA: TGTGCCAGCAGCTTAGTCCCACTCCAGACAGGGGACACTGAAGCTTTCTTT.

This clone has just one count. The genes are TRBV6-5 and TRBJ2-2, with D possibly TRBD2 on 5 matching bases. With 2 bases removed from V and 1 base from J, the gap between germline ends came to 5 bases. CDR1 is MNHEY, CDR2 SVGAGI, per germline. The CDR3 runs to 14 residues. The CDR3 nucleotides read TGTGCCAGCAGTTACGGAGGGAACACCGGGGAGCTGTTTTTT. Amino acids: CASSYGGNTGELFF.

The chain uses TRBV4-2 and TRBJ1-4, with 9 bases matching TRBD1. The germline V gene has CDR1 LGHNA and CDR2 YNFKEQ. V lost 3 bases to trimming and J lost 7 bases; unmatched junction nucleotides: 12. This CDR3 is 17 amino acids long. For the CDR3, the DNA is TGTGCCAGCAGCCACAAGACCCCCGGGACAGGGAGTGAAAAACTGTTTTTT. Translating it yields CASSHKTPGTGSEKLFF.

The chain has TRBV6-6 and TRBJ2-2; maybe TRBD2 (5 bases). This CDR3 region has 14 residues. V gave up 2 bases and J gave up 6 bases, with 10 bases separating them. In germline, CDR1 is MNHNY, CDR2 SVGAGI (reference sequence). The CDR3 here is CASSYGAVAGELFF. The CDR3 DNA follows: TGTGCCAGCAGTTACGGAGCGGTGGCCGGGGAGCTGTTTTTT.

To note about this clone: Other DNA variants within this sample encode the same CDR3. The chain links TRBV27 to TRBJ2-1; the match to TRBD2 covers 8 bases. The CDR3 spans 14 residues. The V gene end was trimmed by 7 bases and the J gene end by 0 bases; junction bases not matched to a gene: 2. Germline CDR1 is MNHEY and CDR2 is SMNVEV (reference sequence). CDR3 residues: CASTSGSSYNEQFF. The CDR3 coding sequence is TGTGCCAGCACGAGCGGGAGCTCCTACAATGAGCAGTTCTTC.

The rearrangement links TRBV28 to TRBJ2-3, with 10 bases lining up with TRBD1. The CDR3 spans 16 residues. From germline, CDR1 is MDHEN and CDR2 SYDVKM. The V segment lost 4 bases and the J segment 2 bases; nucleotides outside the gene matches: 6. DNA of the CDR3: TGTGCCAGCAGTTCACCCGGGACAGGGGACACAGATACGCAGTATTTT. Amino acids: CASSSPGTGDTDTQYF.

This chain joins TRBV27 and TRBJ1-1; a possible D gene is TRBD1 (5 bases). The germline gives CDR1 MNHEY, CDR2 SMNVEV (reference sequence). Trimming removed 6 bases from V and 1 base from J, with 12 bases in between. The CDR3 consists of 14 residues. CDR3 amino acids: CASRDTTENTEAFF. Here the CDR3 DNA reads TGTGCCAGCAGAGACACGACAGAGAACACTGAAGCTTTCTTT.

The V gene is TRBV9, the J gene TRBJ1-1, with D maybe TRBD1 (5 bases). Trimming pared 3 bases from V and 1 base from J, leaving 7 bases between. The CDR3 is 13 residues long. Looked up from germline, CDR1 is SGDLS and CDR2 is YYNGEE. The CDR3 nucleotides are TGTGCCAGCAGCGAACAGGAGAACACTGAAGCTTTCTTT. Its protein is CASSEQENTEAFF.

The chain is built from TRBV9 and TRBJ2-1; 10 bases align to TRBD2. This CDR3 is 15 amino acids long. CDR1 and CDR2 (germline): SGDLS, YYNGEE. With V trimmed by 2 bases and J by 8 bases, 7 bases remained unmatched. The CDR3 region is CASSVSSGSNDEQFF. In DNA form, the CDR3 reads TGTGCCAGCAGCGTGTCTAGCGGGAGTAACGATGAGCAGTTCTTC. The full variable domain, with the rest looked up from reference TRBV9 and TRBJ2-1, is DSGVTQTPKHLITATGQRVTLRCSPRSGDLSVYWYQQSLDQGLQFLIQYYNGEERAKGNILERFSAQQFPDLHSELNLSSLELGDSALYFCASSVSSGSNDEQFFGPGTRLTVL.

The chain uses TRBV19 and TRBJ1-5; maybe TRBD1 (5 bases). The CDR3 runs to 15 residues. Germline V lookup: CDR1 LNHDA, CDR2 SQIVND (reference sequence). Trimming pared 5 bases from V and 0 bases from J, leaving 11 bases between. In DNA form, the CDR3 reads TGTGCCAGTAGTTTTTCAGGGCATAGCAATCAGCCCCAGCATTTT. Translated: CASSFSGHSNQPQHF.

This chain connects TRBV6-1 to TRBJ1-2, with D perhaps TRBD1 (5 bases). This CDR3 is built from 14 residues. Trimming left V 3 bases short and J 8 bases short, with 16 bases between. Germline CDR1 MNHNS, CDR2 SASEGT. The DNA for the CDR3 is TGTGCCAGCAGTGAGCCGGGAGGGGAGTTCGGCTACACCTTC. Translated, it gives CASSEPGGEFGYTF.

The chain is built from TRBV27 and TRBJ2-1, with a weak D call TRBD2 (6 bases). The V gene's germline CDR1 is MNHEY and CDR2 SMNVEV (reference sequence). CDR3 length equals 16 residues. V was pared by 2 bases and J by 8 bases, with 19 bases between. The DNA for the CDR3 is TGTGCCAGCAGTTTACTCGGGAGCCTTGGGTCCGATGAGCAGTTCTTC. Amino acid sequence: CASSLLGSLGSDEQFF.

The chain combines TRBV6-1 with TRBJ2-5, with D uncertain. Germline values: CDR1 MNHNS, CDR2 SASEGT. V lost 5 bases and J 5 bases, leaving 15 bases between the germline ends. The CDR3 contains 14 residues. CDR3 DNA sequence: TGTGCCAGCAGTTCTGCCTTCATACGGGAGACCCAGTACTTC. Protein: CASSSAFIRETQYF.

The V and J genes are TRBV13 and TRBJ2-1; TRBD2 agrees at 9 bases. Looked up from germline, CDR1 is PRHDT and CDR2 is FYEKMQ (reference sequence). The J segment lost 8 bases and the V segment lost 3 bases, leaving 8 bases of the junction unmatched. The CDR3 spans 15 residues. CDR3 in DNA: TGTGCCAGCAGCTTCAGCGGGAGGATCGAGTATGAGCAGTTCTTC. Translated: CASSFSGRIEYEQFF.

The count of this clone is one. This chain joins TRBV9 and TRBJ2-1; 9 bases map to TRBD2. CDR1 and CDR2 (germline): SGDLS, YYNGEE. There are 14 residues in the CDR3. The J segment lost 9 bases and the V segment lost 0 bases, leaving 4 bases of the junction unmatched. The chain's CDR3 is CASSVGLAGTEQFF. CDR3 nucleotide sequence: TGTGCCAGCAGCGTAGGCCTAGCGGGAACTGAGCAGTTCTTC.

The gene calls are TRBV29-1 and TRBJ2-1; D ambiguous. Trimming took off 3 bases at V and 7 bases at J, with 7 bases between the two ends. CDR3 length equals 11 residues. CDR1 and CDR2 from the germline V gene are SQVTM and ANQGSEA. The CDR3 loop reads CSVDQANEQFF. The CDR3 DNA reads as TGCAGCGTTGATCAGGCGAATGAGCAGTTCTTC.

The chain uses TRBV9 and TRBJ2-1, with a weak D call TRBD1 (5 bases). Germline V CDR1 and CDR2: SGDLS, YYNGEE. CDR3 size: 15 residues. Trimming shortened V by 4 bases and J by 5 bases, and 16 bases separated the two germline ends. CDR3 loop: CASSPNSGLHNEQFF. CDR3 in DNA: TGTGCCAGCAGCCCCAACTCAGGGCTCCACAATGAGCAGTTCTTC.

V and J are TRBV9 and TRBJ1-1, with 9 bases fitting TRBD1. The CDR3 has 14 amino acids. J lost 12 bases, V lost 4 bases, and 13 bases had no gene match. Germline loops: CDR1 SGDLS, CDR2 YYNGEE. For the CDR3, the DNA is TGTGCCAGCAGCTTAACCGGGACAGGGATGAGACCTTTCTTT. It is translated as CASSLTGTGMRPFF. The full variable domain, rest sourced from reference TRBV9 and TRBJ1-1, is DSGVTQTPKHLITATGQRVTLRCSPRSGDLSVYWYQQSLDQGLQFLIQYYNGEERAKGNILERFSAQQFPDLHSELNLSSLELGDSALYFCASSLTGTGMRPFFGQGTRLTVV.

The chain has TRBV28 and TRBJ1-4, with TRBD1 matching 10 bases. Trimming cost V 6 bases and J 4 bases; bases outside gene matches: 2. Germline V CDR1 and CDR2: MDHEN, SYDVKM. CDR3 length: 14 amino acids. CDR3 sequence reads: CASSGTGDNEKLFF. The DNA for the CDR3 is TGTGCCAGCAGCGGGACAGGGGATAATGAAAAACTGTTTTTT.

The chain has TRBV11-2 and TRBJ1-5; possibly TRBD1 for D (5 bases). V lost 0 bases and J lost 4, with 13 bases in between. CDR3 length: 16 amino acids. In germline, CDR1 is SGHAT, CDR2 FQNNGV. The CDR3: CASSLEIGGGNQPQHF. In DNA form, the CDR3 reads TGTGCCAGCAGCTTAGAGATCGGGGGTGGGAATCAGCCCCAGCATTTT. Together with reference TRBV11-2 and TRBJ1-5, the CDR3 gives the full variable domain: EAGVAQSPRYKIIEKRQSVAFWCNPISGHATLYWYQQILGQGPKLLIQFQNNGVVDDSQLPKDRFSAERLKGVDSTLKIQPAKLEDSAVYLCASSLEIGGGNQPQHFGDGTRLSIL.

The rearrangement joins TRBV30 to TRBJ2-1; TRBD2 might be the D (5 bases). In germline, CDR1 is GTSNPN, CDR2 SVGIG (reference sequence). The CDR3 has 15 residues. Trimming removed 7 bases from V and 4 bases from J, with 20 bases in between. The CDR3 loop reads CASNRAFSGYNEQFF. As DNA, the CDR3 is TGTGCCTCCAATCGGGCCTTTTCGGGGTACAATGAGCAGTTCTTC.

The V gene is TRBV19, the J gene TRBJ2-1; D call uncertain. CDR1 LNHDA and CDR2 SQIVND come from the germline V gene (reference sequence). The CDR3 is 12 residues long. V gave up 5 bases and J gave up 1 base, with 3 bases separating them. The DNA of the CDR3 is TGTGCCAGTAGTCTTTCCTACAATGAGCAGTTCTTC. It specifies CASSLSYNEQFF.